This TCR beta chain appears in the sequencing data of a study of T cell responses to AZD1222 COVID-19 vaccine. Only in-frame clones appear in the TCRdb table, and some are missing; sequencing was by immunoSEQ multiplex PCR. Of under 200,000 clones listed, over 85% are singletons. Germline loops: CDR1 SGHTA, CDR2 FQGNSA. V lost 6 bases, J lost 4 bases, and 13 bases stayed unmatched. This CDR3 comprises 18 residues. The gene calls are TRBV7-2 and TRBJ2-3, with 13 bases lining up with TRBD2. The sequence came from an adult in good health. Sequencing was performed on peripheral blood, taken on day 0 of AZD1222 vaccination. The CDR3 region has the DNA TGTGCCAGCAGGCTGTGGGGGACTAGCGGGACAGCATCAGATACGCAGTATTTT. Translated, it gives CASRLWGTSGTASDTQYF.